Listed below are T cell receptor beta chains from one sample, sequenced in a study of CD8 T cells in ankylosing spondylitis. TCRdb re-called the 5' RACE reads through MiXCR, storing one row per CDR3 protein. Here the sample spans about 800,000 distinct CDR3 sequences, 12% being singletons. Material: blood, either unsorted or a sorted T cell fraction (not recorded which). These receptors were collected from a male donor with ankylosing spondylitis. Each CDR3 is given with its conserved first and last residue. The D gene is left open where the match is weak. Only some rows state a clone size, as once, few, many or a class for expanded clones.

>TRBV9|.|.|TRBJ2-3
CASSPRQGGGTDTQYF
TGTGCCAGCAGCCCCAGACAGGGAGGGGGCACAGATACGCAGTATTTT
>TRBV12-3/TRBV12-4|many|.|TRBJ2-3
CASTHAARTDTQYF
TGTGCCAGCACTCACGCGGCGCGGACAGATACGCAGTATTTT
>TRBV28|.|.|TRBJ1-1
CASSIPITPREAFF
TGTGCCAGCAGTATACCCATCACCCCGCGGGAAGCTTTCTTT
>TRBV20-1|.|.|TRBJ1-2
CSARSVGVGGYTF
TGCAGTGCTAGGTCCGTCGGGGTTGGTGGCTACACCTTC
>TRBV5-1|.|TRBD2|TRBJ2-5
CASSLTSSGETQYF
TGCGCCAGCAGCCTGACTAGCTCCGGAGAGACCCAGTACTTC
>TRBV7-2|many|.|TRBJ1-4
CASKKVNAEKLFF
TGTGCCAGCAAAAAGGTTAATGCGGAAAAACTGTTTTTT
>TRBV5-1|.|TRBD2|TRBJ2-1
CASRLAGKMYNEQFF
TGCGCCAGCAGGCTAGCGGGGAAAATGTACAATGAGCAGTTCTTC
>TRBV5-6|.|.|TRBJ1-2
CASSFVGGGYTF
TGTGCCAGCAGCTTCGTGGGAGGTGGCTACACCTTC
>TRBV9|.|TRBD2|TRBJ2-7
CASSVATSGQYEQYF
TGTGCCAGCAGCGTAGCCACTAGCGGGCAATACGAGCAGTACTTC
>TRBV20-1|.|TRBD2|TRBJ2-7
CSAGGASGYEQYF
TGCAGTGCTGGGGGCGCTAGCGGGTACGAGCAGTACTTC
>TRBV20-1|.|.|TRBJ2-3
CSARPLKLPDTQYF
TGCAGTGCTAGACCCCTTAAGTTGCCAGATACGCAGTATTTT
>TRBV12-3/TRBV12-4|few|.|TRBJ2-7
CASRYWGGTYEQYF
TGTGCCAGCAGGTATTGGGGCGGGACCTACGAGCAGTACTTC
>TRBV7-6|.|TRBD1|TRBJ2-7
CASSLNSGTATYEQYF
TGTGCCAGCAGCTTGAATAGTGGGACAGCAACCTACGAGCAGTACTTC
>TRBV9|many|.|TRBJ2-7
CASSVVGGEQYF
TGTGCCAGCAGCGTAGTTGGTGGCGAGCAGTACTTC
>TRBV5-1|few|.|TRBJ2-5
CASSWYGDTEETQYF
TGCGCCAGCAGCTGGTACGGGGATACTGAGGAGACCCAGTACTTC
>TRBV20-1|few|.|TRBJ1-4
CSAQYGAKLFF
TGCAGTGCCCAATATGGGGCAAAACTGTTTTTT
>TRBV5-1|few|.|TRBJ1-2
CASSLAFQDINYGYTF
TGCGCCAGCAGCTTGGCCTTTCAGGACATTAACTATGGCTACACCTTC
>TRBV29-1|many|.|TRBJ2-4
CSVFGGKNIQYF
TGCAGCGTTTTTGGGGGCAAAAACATTCAGTACTTC
>TRBV20-1|many|.|TRBJ2-7
CSASDDYSYEQYF
TGCAGTGCTAGCGATGACTATTCCTACGAGCAGTACTTC
>TRBV7-9|few|TRBD1|TRBJ2-2
CASRPNRDRNTGELFF
TGTGCCAGCAGACCAAACCGGGACAGGAACACCGGGGAGCTGTTTTTT
>TRBV5-1|few|.|TRBJ1-1
CASRIEGSLNTEAFF
TGCGCCAGCAGGATCGAGGGTTCCCTGAACACTGAAGCTTTCTTT
>TRBV20-1|few|.|TRBJ2-2
CSARTWQTGELFF
TGCAGTGCCCGGACTTGGCAGACCGGGGAGCTGTTTTTT
>TRBV12-3/TRBV12-4|many|.|TRBJ2-5
CASSIRDWKYF
TGTGCCAGCAGTATCCGGGACTGGAAGTACTTC
>TRBV28|many|.|TRBJ1-1
CASSFGLEAFF
TGTGCCAGCAGTTTCGGCCTTGAAGCTTTCTTT
>TRBV5-1|few|TRBD1|TRBJ2-3
CASSLAQTGAWTDTQYF
TGCGCCAGCAGCTTGGCCCAGACAGGGGCATGGACAGATACGCAGTATTTT
>TRBV29-1|many|.|TRBJ1-2
CSVRKQPANYGYTF
TGCAGCGTCCGCAAGCAGCCGGCTAACTATGGCTACACCTTC
>TRBV4-3|.|.|TRBJ1-5
CASSQDLVLNQPQHF
TGCGCCAGCAGCCAAGATTTGGTGCTCAATCAGCCCCAGCATTTT
>TRBV20-1|many|TRBD2|TRBJ2-1
CSARATGTSRIHLSYNEQFF
TGCAGTGCTAGAGCCACCGGGACTAGCAGAATACACCTCTCCTACAATGAGCAGTTCTTC
>TRBV20-1|.|.|TRBJ2-4
CSARSPGGTNIQYF
TGCAGTGCTAGAAGTCCCGGGGGAACAAACATTCAGTACTTC
>TRBV20-1|.|TRBD1|TRBJ1-4
CSASTGDEKLFF
TGCAGTGCTTCAACAGGGGACGAAAAACTGTTTTTT
>TRBV29-1|many|.|TRBJ2-3
CSVGYSEQYF
TGCAGCGTGGGGTACTCGGAGCAGTATTTT
>TRBV4-3|.|.|TRBJ1-1
CASSQDVQGLAPFF
TGCGCCAGCAGCCAAGATGTCCAGGGGCTAGCCCCTTTCTTT
>TRBV6-1|.|.|TRBJ1-2
CASSELWDGYTF
TGTGCCAGCAGTGAACTTTGGGATGGCTACACCTTC
>TRBV20-1|few|.|TRBJ1-2
CSARPGRINYGYTF
TGCAGTGCTAGGCCGGGACGGATTAACTATGGCTACACCTTC
>TRBV6-2/TRBV6-3|few|TRBD2|TRBJ2-3
CASKNRGRATDTQYF
TGTGCCTCAAAAAATCGCGGGAGGGCCACAGATACGCAGTATTTT
>TRBV6-5|few|TRBD2|TRBJ2-1
CASSYSSASGDNEQFF
TGTGCCAGCAGTTACTCTTCGGCTAGCGGGGACAATGAGCAGTTCTTC
>TRBV7-2|many|TRBD2|TRBJ2-5
CASRTSGVIHQETQYF
TGTGCCAGCAGAACTAGCGGGGTAATCCACCAAGAGACCCAGTACTTC
>TRBV15|few|TRBD1|TRBJ2-7
CATSRDTGDAYEQYF
TGTGCCACCAGCAGAGATACAGGGGACGCCTACGAGCAGTACTTC
>TRBV24-1|many|.|TRBJ2-1
CATSVSYNEQFF
TGTGCCACCAGTGTTTCCTACAATGAGCAGTTCTTC
>TRBV5-1|few|TRBD2|TRBJ2-3
CASSLERTSGRDDTQYF
TGCGCCAGCAGCTTGGAGCGGACTAGCGGGAGGGATGATACGCAGTATTTT
>TRBV7-2|.|.|TRBJ1-1
CASSHGTANTEAFF
TGTGCCAGCAGCCACGGGACGGCTAACACTGAAGCTTTCTTT
>TRBV7-2|.|.|TRBJ2-3
CASSLRSLDTQYF
TGTGCCAGCAGCTTACGGTCGTTGGATACGCAGTATTTT
>TRBV29-1|many|.|TRBJ2-2
CSGRVSANTGELFF
TGCAGCGGCCGGGTCAGCGCGAACACCGGGGAGCTGTTTTTT
>TRBV20-1|few|.|TRBJ1-1
CSARAPRQGGTEAFF
TGCAGTGCTAGAGCTCCGCGGCAGGGAGGGACTGAAGCTTTCTTT
>TRBV10-3|many|TRBD2|TRBJ2-3
CAIGGSGADTQYF
TGTGCCATCGGCGGGAGTGGGGCAGATACGCAGTATTTT
>TRBV20-1|.|TRBD1|TRBJ1-1
CSARGQGRAFF
TGCAGTGCTAGGGGACAGGGGCGAGCTTTCTTT
>TRBV20-1|few|TRBD2|TRBJ2-1
CSAPGLAGTYEQFF
TGCAGTGCTCCGGGACTAGCGGGAACCTATGAGCAGTTCTTC
>TRBV29-1|.|TRBD1|TRBJ2-3
CSVEPGQGDGDTQYF
TGCAGCGTTGAGCCCGGACAGGGGGATGGAGATACGCAGTATTTT
>TRBV6-1|few|TRBD1|TRBJ2-7
CASSLTGVNEQYF
TGTGCCAGCAGCCTAACAGGGGTCAACGAGCAGTACTTC
>TRBV25-1|.|.|TRBJ1-4
CASSWGAREKLFF
TGTGCCAGCAGTTGGGGGGCGAGGGAAAAACTGTTTTTT
>TRBV12-3/TRBV12-4|.|.|TRBJ1-2
CASSWGSGTFTYGYTF
TGTGCCAGCAGTTGGGGGTCAGGGACTTTCACCTATGGCTACACCTTC